Each of the 6 T cell receptor beta chains below was sequenced from the same sample in a study of blood T cell repertoires in COVID-19 (dated by TCRdb to between 2020 and 2021). Libraries were prepared through the immunoSEQ multiplex PCR assay. TCRdb mirrors the immuneACCESS table, restricted to in-frame sequences. Some clones are absent from its copies; in checked studies, under half trace to an unresolved V gene, and the reason for the others is unknown. In all, the sample holds roughly 120,000 clones, and over 65% of those were seen once. The ten biggest clones cover 6.2% of the sample. Sequencing was done on a sample of peripheral blood. All receptors come from a man between 65 and 80 years old with acute or convalescent COVID-19.

CDR3 nucleotides: TGTGCCACCAGTGATTTCACGAGGGATAGTCAAGAGACCCAGTACTTC. Amino acid sequence: CATSDFTRDSQETQYF. The V call is TRBV24-1, the J call TRBJ2-5, with D possibly matching TRBD2 (5 bases). The germline V gene has CDR1 KGHDR and CDR2 SFDVKD. The CDR3 runs 16 residues. Trimming left V 1 base short and J 2 bases short, with 13 bases between.

The J gene is TRBJ2-7, the V gene TRBV3-1 (or the pseudogene TRBV3-2); 7 bases align to TRBD1. J was trimmed by 7 bases and V by 0 bases; bases with no gene match: 9. The CDR3 loop spans 15 amino acids. From germline, CDR1 is LGHDT and CDR2 YNNKEL (reference sequence). DNA for the CDR3: TGTGCCAGCAGCCAAGATACACAGGGGTTTCGAGAGCAGTACTTC. Translated, it gives CASSQDTQGFREQYF.

By proportion, this clone is medium-sized (0.01 to 0.1%). The rearrangement joins TRBV28 to TRBJ2-7, with no clear D. V was trimmed by 5 bases and J by 0 bases, leaving 11 bases between them. Germline values: CDR1 MDHEN, CDR2 SYDVKM. The CDR3 extends over 14 amino acids. Here the CDR3 reads CASSANSNSYEQYF. The CDR3 region has the DNA TGTGCCAGCAGTGCCAACAGCAACTCCTACGAGCAGTACTTC.

The rearrangement joins TRBV29-1 to TRBJ2-1; 14 bases line up with TRBD2. Germline values: CDR1 SQVTM, CDR2 ANQGSEA. V dropped 7 bases and J dropped 8; count of bases not matched to a gene: 7. The CDR3 sequence is 14 residues long. The CDR3 sequence: CSATGLAGADEQFF. CDR3 nucleotide sequence: TGCAGCGCCACGGGACTAGCGGGAGCCGATGAGCAGTTCTTC.

The gene calls are TRBV2 and TRBJ2-5; D perhaps matches TRBD2 (5 bases). V was trimmed by 7 bases and J by 0 bases, leaving 9 bases between them. CDR3 size: 13 residues. Germline V gene lookup returns CDR1 SNHLY and CDR2 FYNNEI. The CDR3 here is CASKVAYQETQYF. For the CDR3, the DNA is TGTGCCAGCAAGGTAGCGTACCAAGAGACCCAGTACTTC.

About this clone itself: Other DNA sequences in this sample translate to the same CDR3. The chain uses TRBV7-9 and TRBJ2-2, with 8 positions matching TRBD1. The germline CDR1 and CDR2 sequences are SEHNR and FQNEAQ (reference sequence). V lost 3 bases, J lost 0 bases, and 0 bases stayed unmatched. The CDR3 extends over 15 amino acids. The CDR3 sequence: CASSLGQANTGELFF. The CDR3, as DNA: TGTGCCAGCAGCTTGGGACAGGCGAACACCGGGGAGCTGTTTTTT. Looking up the rest from reference TRBV7-9 and TRBJ2-2 gives the full variable domain: DTGVSQNPRHKITKRGQNVTFRCDPISEHNRLYWYRQTLGQGPEFLTYFQNEAQLEKSRLLSDRFSAERPKGSFSTLEIQRTEQGDSAMYLCASSLGQANTGELFFGEGSRLTVL.